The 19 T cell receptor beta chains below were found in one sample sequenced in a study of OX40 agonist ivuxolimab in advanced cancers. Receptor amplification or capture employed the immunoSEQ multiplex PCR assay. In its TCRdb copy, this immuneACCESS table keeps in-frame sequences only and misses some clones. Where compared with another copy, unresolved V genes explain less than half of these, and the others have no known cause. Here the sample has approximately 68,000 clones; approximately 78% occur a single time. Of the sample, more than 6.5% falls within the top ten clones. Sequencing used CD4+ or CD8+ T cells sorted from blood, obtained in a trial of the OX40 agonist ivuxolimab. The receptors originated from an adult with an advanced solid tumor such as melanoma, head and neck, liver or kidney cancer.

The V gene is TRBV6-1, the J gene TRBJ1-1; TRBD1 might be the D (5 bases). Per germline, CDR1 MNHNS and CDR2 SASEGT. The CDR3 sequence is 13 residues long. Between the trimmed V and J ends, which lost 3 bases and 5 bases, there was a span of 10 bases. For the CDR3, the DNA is TGTGCCAGCAGTGACAGGGAGGAGACTGAAGCTTTCTTT. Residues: CASSDREETEAFF.

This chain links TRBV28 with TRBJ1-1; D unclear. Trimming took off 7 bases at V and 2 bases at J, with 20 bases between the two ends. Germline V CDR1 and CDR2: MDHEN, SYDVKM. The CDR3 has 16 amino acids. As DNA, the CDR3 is TGTGCCAGCACCGACCTGCCGGGCAGAAAAAACACTGAAGCTTTCTTT. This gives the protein CASTDLPGRKNTEAFF.

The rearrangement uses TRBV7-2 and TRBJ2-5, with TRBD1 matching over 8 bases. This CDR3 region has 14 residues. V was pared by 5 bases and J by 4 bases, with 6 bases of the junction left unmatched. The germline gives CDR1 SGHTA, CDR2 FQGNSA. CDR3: CASSRRTGPETQYF. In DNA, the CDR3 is TGTGCCAGCAGCAGAAGGACAGGGCCAGAGACCCAGTACTTC.

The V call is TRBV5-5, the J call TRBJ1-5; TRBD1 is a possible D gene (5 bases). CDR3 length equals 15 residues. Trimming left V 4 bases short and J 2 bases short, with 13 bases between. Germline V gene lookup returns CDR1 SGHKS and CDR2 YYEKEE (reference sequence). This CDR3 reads CASSPGPERNQPQHF. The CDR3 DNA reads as TGTGCCAGCAGCCCGGGGCCCGAGCGCAATCAGCCCCAGCATTTT.

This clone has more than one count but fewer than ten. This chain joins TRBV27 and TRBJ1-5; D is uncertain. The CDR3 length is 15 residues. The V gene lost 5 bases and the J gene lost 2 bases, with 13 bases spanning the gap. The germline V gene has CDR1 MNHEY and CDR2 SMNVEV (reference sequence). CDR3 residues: CASSRVSGGNQPQHF. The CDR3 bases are TGTGCCAGCAGTCGGGTCTCGGGTGGCAATCAGCCCCAGCATTTT.

As DNA, the CDR3 is TGTGCCAGCACCCGACAGGACACAGATACGCAGTATTTT. Amino acids: CASTRQDTDTQYF. This sequence joins TRBV2 and TRBJ2-3; TRBD1 might be the D (6 bases). Germline CDR1 reads SNHLY; CDR2 reads FYNNEI. V was clipped by 7 bases and J by 2 bases, with 10 bases between them. The length of the CDR3 is 13 residues.

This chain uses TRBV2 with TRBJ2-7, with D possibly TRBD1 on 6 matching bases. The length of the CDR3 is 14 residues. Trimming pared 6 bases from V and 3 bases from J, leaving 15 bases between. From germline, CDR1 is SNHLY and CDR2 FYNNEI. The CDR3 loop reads CASRMAGANYEQYF. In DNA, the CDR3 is TGTGCCAGCAGAATGGCAGGGGCAAACTACGAGCAGTACTTC.

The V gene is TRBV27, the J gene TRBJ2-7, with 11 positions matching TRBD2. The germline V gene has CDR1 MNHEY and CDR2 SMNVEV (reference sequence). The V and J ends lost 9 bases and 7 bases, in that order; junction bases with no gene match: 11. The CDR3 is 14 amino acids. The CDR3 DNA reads TGTGCCAGTGGGATAGCGGGAGGGTTGAGTGAGCAGTACTTC. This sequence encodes CASGIAGGLSEQYF.

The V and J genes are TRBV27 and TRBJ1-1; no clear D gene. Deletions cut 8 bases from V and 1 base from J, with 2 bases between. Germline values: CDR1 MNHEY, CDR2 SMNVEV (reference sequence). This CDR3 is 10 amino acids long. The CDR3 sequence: CASGNTEAFF. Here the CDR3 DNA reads TGTGCCAGCGGGAACACTGAAGCTTTCTTT.

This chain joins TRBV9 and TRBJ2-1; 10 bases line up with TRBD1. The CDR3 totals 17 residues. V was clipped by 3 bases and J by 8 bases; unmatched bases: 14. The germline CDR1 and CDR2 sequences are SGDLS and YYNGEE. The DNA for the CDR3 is TGTGCCAGCAGCGCGAGAGCCGGGACAGGGGTAATGCATGAGCAGTTCTTC. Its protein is CASSARAGTGVMHEQFF.

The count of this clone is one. The CDR3 protein is CASSLVTAYEQYF. CDR3 bases: TGTGCCAGCAGCTTGGTAACAGCCTACGAGCAGTACTTC. V gene TRBV5-6 combines with J gene TRBJ2-7; D is undetermined. V lost 0 bases and J 2 bases, leaving 6 bases between the germline ends. The germline gives CDR1 SGHDT, CDR2 YYEEEE. The CDR3 is 13 residues long.

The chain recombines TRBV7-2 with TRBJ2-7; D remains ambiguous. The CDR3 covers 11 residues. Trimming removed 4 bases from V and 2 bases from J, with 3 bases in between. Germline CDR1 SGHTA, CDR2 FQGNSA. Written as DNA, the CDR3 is TGTGCCAGCAGCTCCGCCTACGAGCAGTACTTC. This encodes CASSSAYEQYF.

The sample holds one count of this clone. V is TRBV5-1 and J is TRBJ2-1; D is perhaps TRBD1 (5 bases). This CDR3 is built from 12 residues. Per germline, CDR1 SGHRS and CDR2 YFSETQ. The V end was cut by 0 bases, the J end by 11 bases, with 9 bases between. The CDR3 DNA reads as TGCGCCAGCAGCTTGGCGACAGACAAGCAGTTCTTC. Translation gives CASSLATDKQFF.

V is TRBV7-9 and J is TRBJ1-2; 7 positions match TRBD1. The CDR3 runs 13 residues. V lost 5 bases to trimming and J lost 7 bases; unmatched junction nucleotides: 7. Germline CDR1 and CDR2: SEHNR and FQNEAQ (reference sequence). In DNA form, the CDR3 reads TGTGCCAGCAGCGTGACAGGGTTGAGTGGCTACACCTTC. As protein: CASSVTGLSGYTF.

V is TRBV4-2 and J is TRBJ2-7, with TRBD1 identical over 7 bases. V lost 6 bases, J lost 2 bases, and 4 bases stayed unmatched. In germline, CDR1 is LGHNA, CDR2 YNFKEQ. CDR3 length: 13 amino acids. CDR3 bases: TGTGCCAGCAGTCAACAGGGGACCTACGAGCAGTACTTC. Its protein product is CASSQQGTYEQYF.

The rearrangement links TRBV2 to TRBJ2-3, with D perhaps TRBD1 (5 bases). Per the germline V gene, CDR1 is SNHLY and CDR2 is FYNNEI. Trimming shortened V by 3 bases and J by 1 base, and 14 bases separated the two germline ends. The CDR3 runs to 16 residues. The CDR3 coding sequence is TGTGCCAGCAGTGACCCCCAGGGTGGTGGCACAGATACGCAGTATTTT. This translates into CASSDPQGGGTDTQYF.

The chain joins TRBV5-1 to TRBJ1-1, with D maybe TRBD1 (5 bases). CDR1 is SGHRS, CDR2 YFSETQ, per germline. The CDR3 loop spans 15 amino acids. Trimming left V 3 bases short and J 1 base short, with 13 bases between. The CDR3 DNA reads TGCGCCAGCAGCTGGGGGGGAGTGGAGAACACTGAAGCTTTCTTT. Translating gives CASSWGGVENTEAFF.

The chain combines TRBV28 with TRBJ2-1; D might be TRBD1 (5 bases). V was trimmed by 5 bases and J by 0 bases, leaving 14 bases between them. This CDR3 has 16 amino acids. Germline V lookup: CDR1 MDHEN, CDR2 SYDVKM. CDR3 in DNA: TGTGCCAGCAGTACCAAACGACAGAGCTCCTACAATGAGCAGTTCTTC. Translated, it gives CASSTKRQSSYNEQFF.

DNA of the CDR3: TGTGCCAGCAGCTTGGCAGGCAGCCTCTACGAGCAGTACTTC. Amino acids: CASSLAGSLYEQYF. The chain couples TRBV5-6 to TRBJ2-7; D uncertain. V was shortened by 0 bases and J by 3 bases, with 10 bases between the two germline ends. CDR3 size: 14 residues. CDR1 is SGHDT and CDR2 is YYEEEE in the germline V gene.